Each of the 20 T cell receptor beta chains below was sequenced from the same sample in a study of T cell changes during pregnancy in multiple sclerosis. The assay was immunoSEQ multiplex PCR, and TCRdb's table has in-frame clones only and misses some. This table holds some 46,000 clones, about 90% found once. The starting material was CD4+ T cells from peripheral blood mononuclear cells, obtained after pregnancy. The receptors shown here come from a female donor with multiple sclerosis, enrolled in a pregnancy study.

The chain links TRBV6-6 to TRBJ1-5, with 9 bases aligning to TRBD1. The CDR3 is 15 residues long. Germline V gene data show CDR1 as MNHNY and CDR2 as SVGAGI (reference sequence). J was trimmed by 8 bases and V by 6 bases; bases with no gene match: 11. The CDR3 sequence is CASSLGQGLGEPQHF. The CDR3 DNA follows: TGTGCCAGCAGCCTGGGACAGGGTCTAGGAGAGCCCCAGCATTTT.

This chain links TRBV30 with TRBJ2-1, with 12 bases that match TRBD2. J gave up 9 bases and V 0 bases, and 6 bases lay outside the gene matches. This CDR3 has 15 amino acids. Germline V lookup: CDR1 GTSNPN, CDR2 SVGIG (reference sequence). Here the CDR3 reads CAWSVLAGGPVEQFF. CDR3 in DNA: TGTGCCTGGAGTGTCCTAGCGGGAGGGCCGGTTGAGCAGTTCTTC. Drawing the rest from reference TRBV30 and TRBJ2-1, the complete variable domain is SQTIHQWPATLVQPVGSPLSLECTVEGTSNPNLYWYRQAAGRGLQLLFYSVGIGQISSEVPQNLSASRPQDRQFILSSKKLLLSDSGFYLCAWSVLAGGPVEQFFGPGTRLTVL.

V gene TRBV6-5 combines with J gene TRBJ1-1; TRBD1 is a possible D gene (5 bases). V lost 6 bases and J lost 6, with 8 bases in between. The CDR3 is 11 amino acids. Germline V lookup: CDR1 MNHEY, CDR2 SVGAGI. The CDR3 coding sequence is TGTGCCAGCAGGGTAGGGGCTGAAGCTTTCTTT. Its translation: CASRVGAEAFF.

The chain employs TRBV2 and TRBJ2-7; the D is unclear. Per germline, CDR1 SNHLY and CDR2 FYNNEI. V lost 5 bases and J lost 2, with 7 bases in between. The CDR3 length is 12 residues. CDR3 loop: CASSSPAYEQYF. The CDR3 DNA follows: TGTGCCAGCAGTTCCCCCGCCTACGAGCAGTACTTC.

The J gene is TRBJ2-1, the V gene TRBV19; 7 bases map to TRBD2. J gave up 1 base and V 5 bases, and 5 bases lay outside the gene matches. CDR1 LNHDA and CDR2 SQIVND come from the germline V gene (reference sequence). The CDR3 consists of 15 residues. As DNA, the CDR3 is TGTGCCAGTAGTCCACGGACTAGTTCCTACAATGAGCAGTTCTTC. This codes for CASSPRTSSYNEQFF.

The chain couples TRBV18 to TRBJ1-3, with D perhaps TRBD1 (6 bases). V dropped 6 bases and J dropped 0 bases, with 18 bases sitting between them. Germline V lookup: CDR1 KGHSH, CDR2 LQKENI. There are 17 residues in the CDR3. The CDR3 region has the DNA TGTGCCAGCTCTCAACAGACAGGCCTGTTCTCTGGAAACACCATATATTTT. This translates into CASSQQTGLFSGNTIYF.

This clone was counted once. This chain uses TRBV7-8 with TRBJ2-7, with TRBD2 as a possible D gene (5 bases). This CDR3 is built from 14 residues. Trimming shortened V by 5 bases and J by 0 bases, and 11 bases separated the two germline ends. The germline V gene encodes CDR1 SGHVS and CDR2 FQNEAQ. DNA for the CDR3: TGTGCCAGCAGCCCGAGCGGAGTCTCCTACGAGCAGTACTTC. It specifies CASSPSGVSYEQYF.

The V call is TRBV5-1, the J call TRBJ1-4, with D hard to call. Germline CDR1 SGHRS, CDR2 YFSETQ. CDR3 length: 14 residues. V was shortened by 1 base and J by 6 bases, with 10 bases between the two germline ends. CDR3 DNA: TGCGCCAGCAGCTTGCGGGGATTTGATGAAAAACTGTTTTTT. Residues: CASSLRGFDEKLFF.

The chain is built from TRBV19 and TRBJ2-1; the match to TRBD1 covers 7 bases. Germline V gene sequence: CDR1 LNHDA, CDR2 SQIVND (reference sequence). The CDR3 sequence is 15 residues long. The junction had 11 bases not matched to a gene; V was cut back by 5 bases and J by 7 bases. CDR3 DNA: TGTGCCAGTAGTGTATTGGCAGGGGGAGTGAATGAGCAGTTCTTC. The encoded protein is CASSVLAGGVNEQFF.

V is TRBV30 and J is TRBJ1-1; D not resolved. Germline assignment: CDR1 GTSNPN and CDR2 SVGIG (reference sequence). Trimming shortened V by 0 bases and J by 0 bases, and 5 bases separated the two germline ends. The CDR3 is 13 residues long. CDR3 amino acids: CAWSVDMNTEAFF. CDR3 in DNA: TGTGCCTGGAGTGTCGACATGAACACTGAAGCTTTCTTT.

This clone was seen a single time. In DNA, the CDR3 is TGTGCCAGCAGTTTCCGACAGGGGGGAGGCATGAACACTGAAGCTTTCTTT. Its translation: CASSFRQGGGMNTEAFF. The chain recombines TRBV27 with TRBJ1-1; 9 bases fit TRBD1. Trimming took 3 bases from V and 0 from J; bases not matched to a gene: 8. Germline V gene data show CDR1 as MNHEY and CDR2 as SMNVEV (reference sequence). This CDR3 contains 17 residues.

This clone came up once. The chain combines TRBV11-2 with TRBJ2-1; no definite D call. CDR3 length: 16 amino acids. Germline assignment: CDR1 SGHAT and CDR2 FQNNGV. The V and J ends lost 7 bases and 0 bases respectively, with 16 bases between them. CDR3: CASTLRPVSSYNEQFF. As DNA, the CDR3 is TGTGCCAGCACCCTGAGGCCGGTGTCCTCCTACAATGAGCAGTTCTTC.

The chain links TRBV7-2 to TRBJ2-2, with D possibly being TRBD2 (5 bases). Trimming left V 1 base short and J 4 bases short, with 10 bases between. The CDR3 has 15 residues. CDR1 SGHTA and CDR2 FQGNSA come from the germline V gene. The CDR3 DNA reads as TGTGCCAGCAGCTTAGGGACTCTACGCACCGGGGAGCTGTTTTTT. It is translated as CASSLGTLRTGELFF.

The rearrangement uses TRBV6-1 and TRBJ2-7, with 8 positions matching TRBD2. The CDR3 runs to 12 residues. Germline CDR1 reads MNHNS; CDR2 reads SASEGT. Losses at the gene ends were 4 bases for V and 6 bases for J; bases not matched to a gene: 2. The CDR3 region is CASSAGGVEQYF. CDR3 nucleotide sequence: TGTGCCAGCAGTGCGGGGGGGGTCGAGCAGTACTTC.

The rearrangement uses TRBV5-4 and TRBJ2-3; TRBD2 matches at 7 bases. Germline V gene data show CDR1 as SGHNT and CDR2 as YYREEE (reference sequence). CDR3 size: 14 residues. V lost 6 bases and J lost 5; bases outside the gene matches: 9. The CDR3 region is CASTVPGLIDTQYF. The DNA for the CDR3 is TGTGCCAGCACAGTCCCGGGACTAATAGATACGCAGTATTTT.

V and J are TRBV27 and TRBJ1-1; D is unclear. This CDR3 region has 14 residues. From germline, CDR1 is MNHEY and CDR2 SMNVEV (reference sequence). Trimming stripped 3 bases from V and 0 bases from J, with 8 bases between. In DNA, the CDR3 is TGTGCCAGCAGTTTCAGCGGCCTGAACACTGAAGCTTTCTTT. Translating gives CASSFSGLNTEAFF.

The chain is built from TRBV11-2 and TRBJ1-1; D is ambiguous. V shed 3 bases and J shed 1 base, with 9 bases lying between them. The germline V gene has CDR1 SGHAT and CDR2 FQNNGV. The CDR3 is 14 amino acids. CDR3 sequence: CASSFLGRNTEAFF. In DNA, the CDR3 is TGTGCCAGCAGCTTTCTGGGCAGGAACACTGAAGCTTTCTTT.

The chain couples TRBV28 to TRBJ2-5; 9 bases are shared with TRBD2. From germline, CDR1 is MDHEN and CDR2 SYDVKM. The trim removed 4 bases at V and 5 bases at J, leaving 8 bases unmatched. This CDR3 is built from 15 residues. CDR3 nucleotides: TGTGCCAGCAGTTCATTAGCGGGAGTTCGGGAGACCCAGTACTTC. Its translation: CASSSLAGVRETQYF.

This clone was recorded once. The genes are TRBV4-3 and TRBJ1-2; TRBD1 agrees at 9 bases. The V gene's germline CDR1 is LGHNA and CDR2 YSLEER. The CDR3 consists of 15 residues. The trim removed 6 bases at V and 4 bases at J, leaving 9 bases unmatched. CDR3 residues: CASRPGQGGVYGYTF. The CDR3 coding sequence is TGCGCCAGCAGGCCGGGACAGGGAGGAGTCTATGGCTACACCTTC.

V is TRBV30 and J is TRBJ1-5; possibly TRBD1 for D (6 bases). CDR3 size: 13 residues. The ends were cut back, 0 bases at V and 7 bases at J, with 10 bases in the middle. Germline assignment: CDR1 GTSNPN and CDR2 SVGIG (reference sequence). Written as DNA, the CDR3 is TGTGCCTGGAGTGTAGGGGGAGAGCAGCCCCAGCATTTT. Translation: CAWSVGGEQPQHF.